This T cell receptor (beta chain) originates from a study of early stage breast cancer tumors. The germline gives CDR1 LGHNA, CDR2 YNFKEQ. The V gene end was trimmed by 1 base and the J gene end by 6 bases; junction bases not matched to a gene: 4. This CDR3 region has 14 residues. A word on this clone: Other DNA sequences of this sample code for an identical CDR3.

The method was immunoSEQ multiplex PCR; TCRdb's version includes in-frame clones alone and lacks a portion of them. This sample carries 20,000 to 25,000 clones, about 76% of them seen once, and the ten largest clones take around a quarter. Sequenced material: blood. The chain couples TRBV4-2 to TRBJ2-7, with 9 bases fitting TRBD1. The receptor's source is a person between 60 and 69 years old with breast cancer. The CDR3 here is CASSQGPTGGEQYF. The CDR3 DNA sequence: TGTGCCAGCAGCCAAGGACCGACAGGGGGCGAGCAGTACTTC.